This entry lists 18 T cell receptor beta chains sequenced from one sample in a study of CD8+ T cells in alopecia areata. Extracted RNA was reverse transcribed, and the resulting cDNA served as sequencing template. Produced via immunoSEQ multiplex PCR; TCRdb's table is partial and in-frame only. The sample yields some 240,000 clones, 50% to 60% seen once. Sequenced here: CD4+ T cells sorted from blood, sampled at week 0. Receptor source: a human donor with alopecia areata.

A few counts support this clone. An end of the junction does not agree with germline; a read error may underlie this. The chain employs TRBV7-7 and TRBJ2-6; perhaps D is TRBD1 or TRBD2 (5 bases each). Germline-derived CDR1 and CDR2 are SSHAT and FNYEAQ (reference sequence). The CDR3 extends over 15 amino acids. CDR3 sequence reads: CASSSGTATIHVLTF. The CDR3 nucleotides read TGTGCTAGCAGCTCAGGGACGGCTACGATCCACGTCCTGACTTTC.

The chain employs TRBV30 and TRBJ2-3; D ambiguous. Trimming removed 4 bases at V and 7 bases at J, with 18 bases between. The CDR3 contains 14 residues. CDR1 is GTSNPN, CDR2 SVGIG, per germline (reference sequence). The CDR3 spells CAWKGEAARNTQYF. The DNA for the CDR3 is TGTGCCTGGAAGGGCGAGGCGGCCAGGAATACGCAGTATTTT.

As to this clone: Other DNA sequences of this sample code for an identical CDR3. The chain recombines TRBV29-1 with TRBJ2-1; 12 positions match TRBD2. The CDR3 runs to 15 residues. Germline V gives CDR1 SQVTM, CDR2 ANQGSEA. J was trimmed by 7 bases and V by 6 bases; bases with no gene match: 10. CDR3 DNA sequence: TGCAGCGTAGCACAGACTAGCGGGGGAGATAATGAGCAGTTCTTC. Its protein is CSVAQTSGGDNEQFF.

This clone has just a few counts. J is TRBJ2-1 and V is TRBV5-1; perhaps TRBD2 as D (7 bases). Germline lookup yields CDR1 SGHRS and CDR2 YFSETQ. Trimming pared 8 bases from V and 7 bases from J, leaving 19 bases between. The CDR3 extends over 14 amino acids. The chain's CDR3 is CASNPGGAKNEQFF. In DNA, the CDR3 is TGCGCCAGTAATCCTGGGGGGGCAAAAAATGAGCAGTTCTTC.

The chain has TRBV10-3 and TRBJ2-2; D is possibly TRBD1 or TRBD2 (5 bases each). This CDR3 comprises 14 residues. Germline CDR1 is ENHRY and CDR2 is SYGVKD. With 3 bases removed from V and 5 bases from J, the gap between germline ends came to 10 bases. The chain's CDR3 is CAISDLGETGELFF. Written as DNA, the CDR3 is TGTGCCATCAGTGATCTGGGGGAGACCGGGGAGCTGTTTTTT.

This CDR3 reads CASSSYGVIGVYEQYF. CDR3 bases: TGTGCCAGCAGTTCCTACGGAGTAATAGGCGTCTACGAGCAGTACTTC. The rearrangement links TRBV25-1 to TRBJ2-7; D not certain. CDR3 size: 16 residues. The V and J ends lost 5 bases and 3 bases respectively, with 20 bases between them. CDR1 is MGHDK and CDR2 is SYGVNS in the germline V gene.

This sequence joins TRBV5-6 and TRBJ1-2; D perhaps matches TRBD1 (6 bases). Trimming left V 2 bases short and J 8 bases short, with 13 bases between. Germline CDR1 SGHDT, CDR2 YYEEEE. The CDR3 extends over 13 amino acids. The CDR3 sequence: CASSFPRGTGYTF. The CDR3 coding sequence is TGTGCCAGCAGCTTCCCTAGGGGGACGGGCTACACCTTC. Drawing the rest from reference TRBV5-6 and TRBJ1-2, the complete variable domain is DAGVTQSPTHLIKTRGQQVTLRCSPKSGHDTVSWYQQALGQGPQFIFQYYEEEERQRGNFPDRFSGHQFPNYSSELNVNALLLGDSALYLCASSFPRGTGYTFGSGTRLTVV.

V gene TRBV5-1 combines with J gene TRBJ2-6; D ambiguous. V was clipped by 4 bases and J by 0 bases, with 2 bases between them. The CDR3 loop spans 13 amino acids. The germline gives CDR1 SGHRS, CDR2 YFSETQ. Written as DNA, the CDR3 is TGCGCCAGCAGCCTCTCTGGGGCCAACGTCCTGACTTTC. It yields the protein CASSLSGANVLTF. Variable domain in full (rest from reference TRBV5-1 and TRBJ2-6): KAGVTQTPRYLIKTRGQQVTLSCSPISGHRSVSWYQQTPGQGLQFLFEYFSETQRNKGNFPGRFSGRQFSNSRSEMNVSTLELGDSALYLCASSLSGANVLTFGAGSRLTVL.

This chain joins TRBV7-8 and TRBJ2-7, with 7 bases aligning to TRBD2. The V gene's germline CDR1 is SGHVS and CDR2 FQNEAQ. The CDR3 runs to 13 residues. Unmatched junction bases numbered 6, after V lost 5 bases and J lost 5 bases. CDR3 DNA sequence: TGTGCCAGCAGCCCGGGCGGGAGTAACGAGCAGTACTTC. Protein product: CASSPGGSNEQYF.

The chain has TRBV30 and TRBJ1-2, with no clear D. The germline V and J ends were trimmed by 4 bases and 8 bases, with 14 bases remaining between them. The V gene's germline CDR1 is GTSNPN and CDR2 SVGIG (reference sequence). There are 12 residues in the CDR3. CDR3 loop: CAWKKDLGGYTF. CDR3 DNA sequence: TGTGCCTGGAAAAAGGACTTAGGGGGCTACACCTTC.

CDR3 amino acids: CASSQRTDTQYF. CDR3 nucleotides: TGTGCCAGTAGTCAAAGGACCGATACGCAGTATTTT. This chain links TRBV19 with TRBJ2-3; D ambiguous. Germline assignment: CDR1 LNHDA and CDR2 SQIVND (reference sequence). The CDR3 contains 12 residues. Trimming cost V 5 bases and J 6 bases, with 9 bases left between them.

Here the CDR3 DNA reads TGCAGTGCTACTCCAGGGACTGAAGCTTTCTTT. Residues: CSATPGTEAFF. This chain links TRBV20-1 with TRBJ1-1; D possibly corresponds to TRBD1 (5 bases). V was clipped by 4 bases and J by 5 bases, with 8 bases between them. CDR3 length: 11 amino acids. Germline V gene lookup returns CDR1 DFQATT and CDR2 SNEGSKA (reference sequence).

V and J are TRBV19 and TRBJ1-1; D ambiguous. With 1 base removed from V and 0 bases from J, the gap between germline ends came to 6 bases. The V gene's germline CDR1 is LNHDA and CDR2 SQIVND (reference sequence). The CDR3 runs to 14 residues. As DNA, the CDR3 is TGTGCCAGTAGTATAGTTGGGGTGAACACTGAAGCTTTCTTT. Protein product: CASSIVGVNTEAFF.

The V and J genes are TRBV5-1 and TRBJ2-3, with D hard to call. Between the trimmed V and J ends, which lost 1 base and 5 bases, there was a span of 5 bases. The germline gives CDR1 SGHRS, CDR2 YFSETQ. The CDR3 totals 12 residues. CDR3 sequence reads: CASSLQEDTQYF. DNA of the CDR3: TGCGCCAGCAGCTTGCAGGAAGATACGCAGTATTTT.

The V and J genes are TRBV7-2 and TRBJ1-2; D is unresolved. V was cut by 6 bases and J by 7 bases, with 15 bases left in between. The CDR3 covers 13 residues. CDR1 is SGHTA and CDR2 is FQGNSA in the germline V gene. This chain's CDR3 is CASREGLLSGYTF. In DNA form, the CDR3 reads TGTGCCAGCAGGGAGGGCCTTTTGAGTGGCTACACCTTC.

The chain has TRBV30 and TRBJ2-7; TRBD2 might be the D (7 bases). The CDR3 is 14 residues long. V was cut by 4 bases and J by 2 bases, with 15 bases left in between. CDR1 GTSNPN and CDR2 SVGIG come from the germline V gene (reference sequence). CDR3 amino acids: CAWTGGQDTYEQYF. Here the CDR3 DNA reads TGTGCCTGGACCGGGGGGCAGGACACCTACGAGCAGTACTTC.

J is TRBJ2-7 and V is TRBV28, with 9 bases that match TRBD1. The CDR3 runs 15 residues. The V gene end was trimmed by 7 bases and the J gene end by 6 bases; junction bases not matched to a gene: 13. Germline CDR1 and CDR2: MDHEN and SYDVKM. Written as DNA, the CDR3 is TGTGCCAGCAAACCGTCCGGGACAGGGTCTTTCGAGCAGTACTTC. It specifies CASKPSGTGSFEQYF.

A remark on this clone: The sample carries other DNA sequences with the same CDR3. The gene calls are TRBV28 and TRBJ1-2; maybe TRBD1 (6 bases). V shed 2 bases and J shed 5 bases, with 6 bases lying between them. CDR1 MDHEN and CDR2 SYDVKM come from the germline V gene. The CDR3 consists of 12 residues. This CDR3 is CASSLRGYGYTF. The DNA of the CDR3 is TGTGCCAGCAGTTTAAGGGGGTATGGCTACACCTTC.